This T cell receptor beta chain is from a study of blood T cell repertoires in COVID-19. V was clipped by 5 bases and J by 3 bases; unmatched bases: 10. This CDR3 has 16 amino acids. CDR1 is MNHEY and CDR2 is SMNVEV in the germline V gene (reference sequence). Original processing notes: Amplified reference gene primers provided the basis for estimating nucleated cell counts. Using immunoSEQ multiplex PCR, the repertoire was profiled, and TCRdb retains in-frame clones only, with some absent. The V and J calls and clone size are taken from that table; D and trimming were inferred from the DNA. The sample includes some 500,000 clones, 70% to 90% seen only once; the top ten take 1.5% to 2%. Individuals drawn from under 30 US areas were roughly 18 to 89 years old. Participants were placed into cohorts based on the clinical history they reported.

Source material: PBMCs or T cells enriched from blood (not recorded which). This sequence was found in a woman aged 40-49 years who had recovered from COVID-19. This chain connects TRBV27 to TRBJ1-5; 7 bases line up with TRBD1. The CDR3 loop reads CASSPRIGTANQPQHF. CDR3 sequence (DNA): TGTGCCAGCAGTCCTAGGATCGGGACAGCCAATCAGCCCCAGCATTTT.